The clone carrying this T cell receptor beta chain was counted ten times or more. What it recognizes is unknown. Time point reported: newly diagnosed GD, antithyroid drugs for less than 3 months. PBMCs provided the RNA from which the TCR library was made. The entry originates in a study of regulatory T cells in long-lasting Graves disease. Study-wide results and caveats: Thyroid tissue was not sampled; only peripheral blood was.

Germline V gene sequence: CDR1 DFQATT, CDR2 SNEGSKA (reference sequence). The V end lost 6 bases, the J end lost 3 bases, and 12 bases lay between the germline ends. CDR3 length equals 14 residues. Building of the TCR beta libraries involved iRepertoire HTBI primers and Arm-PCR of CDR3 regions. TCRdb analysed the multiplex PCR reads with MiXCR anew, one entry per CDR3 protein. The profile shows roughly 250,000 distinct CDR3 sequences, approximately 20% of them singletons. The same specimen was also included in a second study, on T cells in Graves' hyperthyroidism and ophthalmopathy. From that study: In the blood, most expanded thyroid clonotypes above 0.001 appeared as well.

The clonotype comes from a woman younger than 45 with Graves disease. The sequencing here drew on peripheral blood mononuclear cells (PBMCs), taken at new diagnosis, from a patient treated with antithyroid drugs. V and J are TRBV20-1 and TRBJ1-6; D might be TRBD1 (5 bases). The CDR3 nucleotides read TGCAGTGCCCAAGCGAGGGGCTATAATTCACCCCTCCACTTT. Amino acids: CSAQARGYNSPLHF.